Sequencing of this T cell receptor (beta chain) was carried out in a study of blood T cell repertoires in COVID-19. Across the study: COVID-19 samples, acute and convalescent, were from the United States, Italy and Spain. T cells, B-cell-depleted T cells, or PBMCs provided the cDNA or gDNA that served as material.

This CDR3 has 15 residues. V was cut by 1 base and J by 0 bases, with 7 bases left in between. Germline-derived CDR1 and CDR2 are SGHTA and FQGNSA. To note about this clone: The same CDR3 arises from other DNA sequences in this sample as well.

Original processing notes: It was from reference gene primer amplification that nucleated cell counts were estimated. Sequencing used immunoSEQ multiplex PCR; TCRdb keeps in-frame clones, though not all of them. V and J calls and clone size are given by that table; D and trimming were obtained from the DNA. Here the sample spans about 400,000 clones, about 89% being singletons. The TCR was taken from a woman in her 30s with acute or convalescent COVID-19. Material: peripheral blood. The chain couples TRBV7-2 to TRBJ1-3; D is uncertain. In nucleotides, the CDR3 is TGTGCCAGCAGCTTAGAGAGGAGCTCTGGAAACACCATATATTTT. It specifies CASSLERSSGNTIYF.